The 30 T cell receptor beta chains below come from one sample, sequenced in a study of CD8+CD57+ T cells in acquired aplastic anemia. Template material for TCR beta VDJ and CDR3 profiling consisted of genomic DNA. TCRdb re-analysed the reads in MiXCR, keeping a single row per CDR3 protein. Counted here are about 180,000 distinct CDR3 sequences, approximately 46% occurring once; the ten biggest clones make up roughly 3%. Sequenced input: sorted CD4+, CD8+, or CD8+CD57+ T cells (not recorded which) from PBMCs. The receptors here all came from a human donor in good health.

This clonotype came up many times. The genes are TRBV24-1 and TRBJ2-3, with D possibly being TRBD1 (5 bases). The CDR3 consists of 17 residues. CDR1 is KGHDR, CDR2 SFDVKD, per germline. V gave up 4 bases and J gave up 1 base, with 17 bases separating them. CDR3 sequence: CATSDPGRLGGTDTQYF. DNA of the CDR3: TGTGCCACCAGTGACCCCGGACGGCTAGGGGGCACAGATACGCAGTATTTT.

This clonotype was picked up many times. The rearrangement uses TRBV20-1 and TRBJ1-1; 7 bases are shared with TRBD1. Trimming took 5 bases from V and 0 from J; bases not matched to a gene: 6. The germline V gene has CDR1 DFQATT and CDR2 SNEGSKA (reference sequence). The CDR3 is made up of 14 amino acids. The CDR3 here is CSAPPGQLNTEAFF. The CDR3 DNA reads as TGCAGTGCTCCGCCGGGACAGCTGAACACTGAAGCTTTCTTT.

This clonotype was seen just once. The rearrangement links TRBV7-6 to TRBJ2-7; D uncertain. V dropped 8 bases and J dropped 3 bases, with 8 bases sitting between them. Germline-derived CDR1 and CDR2 are SGHVS and FNYEAQ. The CDR3 covers 11 residues. The CDR3 DNA reads as TGTGCCAGCGCCACCATCTACGAGCAGTACTTC. It is translated as CASATIYEQYF.

This clonotype has just a few counts. The rearrangement joins TRBV2 to TRBJ1-6; D not resolved. Germline V gene data show CDR1 as SNHLY and CDR2 as FYNNEI. The CDR3 sequence is 15 residues long. Deletions cut 1 base from V and 9 bases from J, with 13 bases between. CDR3 protein: CASSEGWVESSPLHF. DNA for the CDR3: TGTGCCAGCAGTGAAGGTTGGGTGGAAAGTTCACCCCTCCACTTT. Supplemented by reference TRBV2 and TRBJ1-6, the full variable domain reads EPEVTQTPSHQVTQMGQEVILRCVPISNHLYFYWYRQILGQKVEFLVSFYNNEISEKSEIFDDQFSVERPDGSNFTLKIRSTKLEDSAMYFCASSEGWVESSPLHFGNGTRLTVT.

The chain uses TRBV20-1 and TRBJ1-5; no clear D gene. Germline V gene lookup returns CDR1 DFQATT and CDR2 SNEGSKA (reference sequence). The V gene lost 6 bases and the J gene lost 1 base, with 13 bases spanning the gap. The CDR3 spans 14 residues. The CDR3 DNA sequence: TGCAGTGCCCATAAGGGCGGGAGCAATCAGCCCCAGCATTTT. This translates into CSAHKGGSNQPQHF.

Concerning this clonotype itself: The junction shows a germline mismatch at one end, possibly a read error. This chain joins TRBV7-3 and TRBJ2-5; D may be TRBD1 or TRBD2 (5 bases each). CDR1 and CDR2 from the germline V gene are SGHTA and FQGTGA. The CDR3 totals 13 residues. The CDR3 sequence is CAGSPGQSETQYF. DNA for the CDR3: TGTGCCGGCAGCCCGGGGCAGTCAGAGACCCAGTACTTC.

In this sample, this clonotype turned up a few times. The chain recombines TRBV5-1 with TRBJ2-7; D may be TRBD2 (5 bases). The CDR3 covers 14 residues. Trimming shortened V by 1 base and J by 3 bases, and 11 bases separated the two germline ends. Germline-derived CDR1 and CDR2 are SGHRS and YFSETQ. The CDR3 DNA reads TGCGCCAGCAGCTTGTTGGTTGCGGGCTACGAGCAGTACTTC. Its protein product is CASSLLVAGYEQYF.

The chain uses TRBV2 and TRBJ2-7, with 7 nucleotides matching TRBD2. This CDR3 has 11 amino acids. Germline lookup yields CDR1 SNHLY and CDR2 FYNNEI. The ends lost 11 bases at V and 4 bases at J; junction bases unmatched: 5. As DNA, the CDR3 is TGTGCCCTCAGGGAGGGTTACGAGCAGTACTTC. As protein: CALREGYEQYF.

The chain employs TRBV19 and TRBJ2-3; TRBD2 is a possible D gene (6 bases). Trimming pared 3 bases from V and 1 base from J, leaving 11 bases between. The CDR3 spans 15 residues. Per germline, CDR1 LNHDA and CDR2 SQIVND (reference sequence). In DNA, the CDR3 is TGTGCCAGTAGTATCGGGGGTCTTCGCACAGATACGCAGTATTTT. Its translation is CASSIGGLRTDTQYF.

The gene calls are TRBV19 and TRBJ1-2; 8 nucleotides line up with TRBD1. CDR1 and CDR2 (germline): LNHDA, SQIVND (reference sequence). With 5 bases clipped from V and 4 bases from J, the junction kept 6 bases outside the gene matches. This CDR3 is built from 14 residues. CDR3 in DNA: TGTGCCAGTAGTCAGGACAGGGCCTCCTATGGCTACACCTTC. Residues: CASSQDRASYGYTF.

This clonotype was counted between two and nine times. The V and J genes are TRBV6-5 and TRBJ1-5, with 10 bases fitting TRBD1. Germline V gives CDR1 MNHEY, CDR2 SVGAGI. The length of the CDR3 is 16 residues. Trimming at V came to 5 bases and at J to 6 bases, leaving 10 bases not matched to a gene. CDR3 sequence: CASSNLPTGGVQPQHF. CDR3 coding DNA: TGTGCCAGCAGTAACCTTCCGACAGGGGGCGTTCAGCCCCAGCATTTT.

This clonotype was observed at least ten times. The chain uses TRBV20-1 and TRBJ1-2; D remains ambiguous. The length of the CDR3 is 13 residues. V gave up 5 bases and J gave up 5 bases, with 15 bases separating them. Per germline, CDR1 DFQATT and CDR2 SNEGSKA (reference sequence). CDR3: CSARNRVGYGYTF. The CDR3 region has the DNA TGCAGTGCTCGTAATAGGGTAGGGTATGGCTACACCTTC.

This clonotype showed up just a few times. The gene calls are TRBV24-1 and TRBJ2-7; TRBD1 might be the D (5 bases). V gave up 4 bases and J gave up 1 base, with 7 bases separating them. The CDR3 has 13 amino acids. Germline V gene lookup returns CDR1 KGHDR and CDR2 SFDVKD. The CDR3 sequence: CATSDDRSYEQYF. The CDR3 DNA follows: TGTGCCACCAGTGACGACAGATCCTACGAGCAGTACTTC.

The V gene is TRBV29-1, the J gene TRBJ1-1; D is undetermined. V lost 0 bases and J lost 7, with 12 bases in between. This CDR3 spans 13 amino acids. Per the germline V gene, CDR1 is SQVTM and CDR2 is ANQGSEA. For the CDR3, the DNA is TGCAGCGTTGAAGATCCGTTGGGAGGTGAAGCTTTCTTT. Its translation: CSVEDPLGGEAFF. Variable domain in full (rest from reference TRBV29-1 and TRBJ1-1): SAVISQKPSRDICQRGTSLTIQCQVDSQVTMMFWYRQQPGQSLTLIATANQGSEATYESGFVIDKFPISRPNLTFSTLTVSNMSPEDSSIYLCSVEDPLGGEAFFGQGTRLTVV.

Regarding this clonotype: Possible read error: a much larger clone is one base away. The chain combines TRBV7-9 with TRBJ1-1, with D possibly being TRBD1 (5 bases). V shed 7 bases and J shed 4 bases, with 16 bases lying between them. CDR1 and CDR2 from the germline V gene are SEHNR and FQNEAQ (reference sequence). The CDR3 loop spans 14 amino acids. The DNA for the CDR3 is TGTGCCAGCACCCAACGGGGGGGAGGCACTGAAGCTTTCTTT. As protein: CASTQRGGGTEAFF. The whole variable domain, filled in from reference TRBV7-9 and TRBJ1-1, reads DTGVSQNPRHKITKRGQNVTFRCDPISEHNRLYWYRQTLGQGPEFLTYFQNEAQLEKSRLLSDRFSAERPKGSFSTLEIQRTEQGDSAMYLCASTQRGGGTEAFFGQGTRLTVV.

The chain has TRBV11-3 and TRBJ1-1; D unclear. This CDR3 is 16 amino acids long. V gave up 2 bases and J gave up 4 bases, with 17 bases separating them. CDR1 and CDR2 (germline): SGHNT, YENEEA. CDR3 bases: TGTGCCAGCAGCTTAAACCGCGACACGCCGGGCACTGAAGCTTTCTTT. Its protein product is CASSLNRDTPGTEAFF. The full variable domain, in which reference TRBV11-3 and TRBJ1-1 provide the parts outside the CDR3, is EAGVVQSPRYKIIEKKQPVAFWCNPISGHNTLYWYLQNLGQGPELLIRYENEEAVDDSQLPKDRFSAERLKGVDSTLKIQPAELGDSAVYLCASSLNRDTPGTEAFFGQGTRLTVV.

The chain joins TRBV2 to TRBJ2-2; the match to TRBD1 covers 9 bases. J was trimmed by 2 bases and V by 8 bases; bases with no gene match: 3. This CDR3 comprises 14 residues. CDR1 and CDR2 (germline): SNHLY, FYNNEI. For the CDR3, the DNA is TGTGCCAGCGCGGGACAGGGAAACACCGGGGAGCTGTTTTTT. Residues: CASAGQGNTGELFF.

Many counts were recorded for this clonotype. The gene calls are TRBV5-6 and TRBJ1-2; no reliable D call. V was pared by 2 bases and J by 8 bases, with 7 bases between. Germline loops: CDR1 SGHDT, CDR2 YYEEEE. This CDR3 has 11 residues. Written as DNA, the CDR3 is TGTGCCAGCAGCTTTCAATCCGGCTACACCTTC. As protein: CASSFQSGYTF.

This clonotype was observed many times. The chain couples TRBV6-5 to TRBJ1-4; the match to TRBD1 covers 7 bases. Germline V gives CDR1 MNHEY, CDR2 SVGAGI. The CDR3 is 16 residues long. The trim removed 4 bases at V and 7 bases at J, leaving 12 bases unmatched. The CDR3 loop is CASSSSRTGDREKLFF. The CDR3 DNA reads as TGTGCCAGCAGTTCTTCCCGGACAGGAGATCGTGAAAAACTGTTTTTT.

The J gene is TRBJ2-3, the V gene TRBV11-2; 8 bases line up with TRBD2. Germline values: CDR1 SGHAT, CDR2 FQNNGV. The CDR3 is made up of 16 amino acids. V trimming: 3 bases; J trimming: 4 bases; junction bases outside the gene matches: 9. The CDR3 nucleotides are TGTGCCAGCAGCTTCCTGGGACTAGAGTTCGCAGATACGCAGTATTTT. Protein product: CASSFLGLEFADTQYF. Supplemented by reference TRBV11-2 and TRBJ2-3, the full variable domain reads EAGVAQSPRYKIIEKRQSVAFWCNPISGHATLYWYQQILGQGPKLLIQFQNNGVVDDSQLPKDRFSAERLKGVDSTLKIQPAKLEDSAVYLCASSFLGLEFADTQYFGPGTRLTVL.

In the case of this clonotype: This clone may be a read error of a much larger clone one base away. This chain joins TRBV4-1 and TRBJ2-7; TRBD2 agrees at 14 bases. The CDR3 totals 15 residues. With V trimmed by 4 bases and J by 8 bases, 7 bases remained unmatched. The germline CDR1 and CDR2 sequences are MGHRA and YSYEKL. CDR3 sequence: CASSPGLAGAYKQYF. The CDR3 nucleotides are TGCGCCAGCAGCCCGGGACTAGCGGGAGCGTACAAGCAGTACTTC.

This chain connects TRBV9 to TRBJ2-3; TRBD2 matches 10 bases. CDR1 is SGDLS and CDR2 is YYNGEE in the germline V gene. The CDR3 totals 14 residues. Germline trimming cut 6 bases from V and 5 bases from J; bases unmatched to any gene: 6. CDR3 coding DNA: TGTGCCAGCAAATCAGCGGGGGGGCAAGATACGCAGTATTTT. It encodes CASKSAGGQDTQYF.

The rearrangement uses TRBV7-2 and TRBJ1-2, with 8 bases matching TRBD1. CDR1 and CDR2 (germline): SGHTA, FQGNSA. J was trimmed by 4 bases and V by 7 bases; bases with no gene match: 5. The length of the CDR3 is 13 residues. CDR3 residues: CASTSQGGYGYTF. In DNA form, the CDR3 reads TGTGCCAGCACTTCACAGGGGGGCTATGGCTACACCTTC.

This rearrangement joins TRBV7-2 to TRBJ2-3; D is unresolved. V lost 3 bases to trimming and J lost 6 bases, with 13 bases between them. This CDR3 is built from 14 residues. CDR1 and CDR2 from the germline V gene are SGHTA and FQGNSA. The CDR3 region has the DNA TGTGCCAGCAGCTTTGGCCGTGTTGTGGATACGCAGTATTTT. This codes for CASSFGRVVDTQYF.

This clonotype was seen a few times. The gene calls are TRBV15 and TRBJ1-2; D is uncertain. The CDR3 spans 12 residues. Between the trimmed V and J ends, which lost 0 bases and 7 bases, there was a span of 6 bases. CDR1 LNHNV and CDR2 YYDKDF come from the germline V gene (reference sequence). CDR3 protein: CATSRDNGGYTF. The CDR3 region has the DNA TGTGCCACCAGCAGAGATAACGGTGGCTACACCTTC.

The rearrangement uses TRBV2 and TRBJ1-1, with TRBD1 identical over 8 bases. The CDR3 sequence is 15 residues long. V lost 6 bases to trimming and J lost 4 bases; unmatched junction nucleotides: 10. Germline V gives CDR1 SNHLY, CDR2 FYNNEI. The CDR3 sequence: CASRDNPTGGTEAFF. CDR3 coding DNA: TGTGCCAGCAGGGACAACCCAACAGGGGGCACTGAAGCTTTCTTT.

A remark on this clonotype: Germline and junction disagree at one end, which may indicate a read error. The rearrangement links TRBV7-9 to TRBJ2-3; possible D gene TRBD2, 8 bases. Germline CDR1 and CDR2: SEHNR and FQNEAQ (reference sequence). The CDR3 contains 11 residues. CDR3 protein: CASSNAGGQIF. The CDR3 nucleotides read TGTGCCAGCAGCAACGCGGGGGGACAGATCTTT.

With respect to this clonotype: The junction and the germline gene differ at one end; a read error may be behind it. The chain recombines TRBV27 with TRBJ2-1; D may be TRBD2 (6 bases). The germline CDR1 and CDR2 sequences are MNHEY and SMNVEV (reference sequence). CDR3 size: 15 residues. The CDR3 protein is CASRPRDFSYNEQFF. The CDR3 coding sequence is TGTGCCAGCAGACCCCGGGACTTCTCCTACAATGAGCAGTTTTTC.

A word on this clonotype: Here the CDR3 omits its conserved ending phenylalanine or tryptophan, so a read error is the likely source. V is TRBV2 and J is TRBJ1-1, with 11 positions matching TRBD1. Trimming took 6 bases from V and 4 from J; bases not matched to a gene: 7. This CDR3 comprises 15 residues. The germline V gene encodes CDR1 SNHLY and CDR2 FYNNEI. The CDR3 bases are TGTGCCAGCAGGCCCGGACAGGGGGCGGGCACTGAAGCTTTCCTT. It yields the protein CASRPGQGAGTEAFL.

This clonotype has more than one count but fewer than ten. The CDR3 bases are TGTGCCAGCAGCCCTCAGGGCTATGGGGGCACAGATACGCAGTATTTT. This encodes CASSPQGYGGTDTQYF. The V gene is TRBV3-1, the J gene TRBJ2-3; D is possibly TRBD1 (5 bases). This CDR3 has 16 residues. V lost 4 bases, J lost 1 base, and 15 bases lay in between. CDR1 is LGHDT, CDR2 YNNKEL, per germline (reference sequence).